These 9 T cell receptor beta chains share one sample of origin, sequenced in a study of OX40 agonist ivuxolimab in advanced cancers. Profiled with immunoSEQ multiplex PCR; TCRdb holds only in-frame clones, not every one. This sample has about 76,000 clones, with less than 90% found just once. The source was CD4+ or CD8+ T cells sorted from blood, collected in a trial of the OX40 agonist ivuxolimab. The source is an adult with an advanced solid tumor such as melanoma, head and neck, liver or kidney cancer.

The chain recombines TRBV14 with TRBJ2-7, with 9 nucleotides matching TRBD1. CDR3 length: 14 residues. V lost 2 bases and J lost 5; bases outside the gene matches: 4. Germline lookup yields CDR1 SGHDN and CDR2 FVKESK. The CDR3 loop reads CASSQIDRGDEQYF. The CDR3 coding sequence is TGTGCCAGCAGCCAAATCGACAGGGGGGACGAGCAGTACTTC.

The chain couples TRBV29-1 to TRBJ2-1, with 11 bases identical to TRBD2. Losses at the gene ends were 1 base for V and 7 bases for J; bases not matched to a gene: 15. Germline assignment: CDR1 SQVTM and CDR2 ANQGSEA. This CDR3 is 18 amino acids long. The CDR3 is CSVEVKSRGLAERNEQFF. The CDR3 DNA is TGCAGCGTTGAAGTAAAATCAAGGGGACTAGCGGAGCGGAATGAGCAGTTCTTC.

V and J are TRBV11-2 and TRBJ2-7; 7 nucleotides line up with TRBD2. This CDR3 is 15 amino acids long. Germline CDR1 and CDR2: SGHAT and FQNNGV. V lost 5 bases and J lost 4; bases outside the gene matches: 11. CDR3 DNA: TGTGCCAGCAGCCCAGGACTAGTTGAGGGATACGAGCAGTACTTC. Translated, it gives CASSPGLVEGYEQYF.

J is TRBJ2-1 and V is TRBV5-4; the match to TRBD1 covers 7 bases. Germline values: CDR1 SGHNT, CDR2 YYREEE (reference sequence). V lost 5 bases to trimming and J lost 8 bases; unmatched junction nucleotides: 10. The CDR3 length is 14 residues. CDR3 sequence (DNA): TGTGCCAGCAGGAATGACAGGGCCCGCGATGAGCAGTTCTTC. It yields the protein CASRNDRARDEQFF. The full variable domain, with the rest looked up from reference TRBV5-4 and TRBJ2-1, is ETGVTQSPTHLIKTRGQQVTLRCSSQSGHNTVSWYQQALGQGPQFIFQYYREEENGRGNFPPRFSGLQFPNYSSELNVNALELDDSALYLCASRNDRARDEQFFGPGTRLTVL.

The V call is TRBV9, the J call TRBJ2-2, with D perhaps TRBD2 (6 bases). CDR3 length: 16 amino acids. V was shortened by 0 bases and J by 6 bases, with 15 bases between the two germline ends. Germline V lookup: CDR1 SGDLS, CDR2 YYNGEE. CDR3 protein: CASSVAPGVVSGELFF. The CDR3 nucleotides are TGTGCCAGCAGCGTAGCCCCGGGAGTGGTATCCGGGGAGCTGTTTTTT. The full variable domain, its missing parts supplied by reference TRBV9 and TRBJ2-2, is DSGVTQTPKHLITATGQRVTLRCSPRSGDLSVYWYQQSLDQGLQFLIQYYNGEERAKGNILERFSAQQFPDLHSELNLSSLELGDSALYFCASSVAPGVVSGELFFGEGSRLTVL.

The rearrangement joins TRBV6-1 to TRBJ2-1; the match to TRBD2 covers 10 bases. CDR1 is MNHNS, CDR2 SASEGT, per germline. This CDR3 region has 15 residues. Trimming took 2 bases from V and 3 from J; bases not matched to a gene: 1. In DNA, the CDR3 is TGTGCCAGCAGTGAACTAGCGGGGGACTACAATGAGCAGTTCTTC. Protein: CASSELAGDYNEQFF.

The chain is built from TRBV27 and TRBJ2-5, with D perhaps assigned TRBD1 or TRBD2 (6 bases each). Looked up from germline, CDR1 is MNHEY and CDR2 is SMNVEV (reference sequence). The CDR3 spans 15 residues. The V gene lost 0 bases and the J gene lost 4 bases, with 12 bases spanning the gap. CDR3 in amino acids: CASSLSGGRIETQYF. The DNA for the CDR3 is TGTGCCAGCAGTTTATCTGGGGGGCGGATAGAGACCCAGTACTTC.

This rearrangement joins TRBV13 to TRBJ1-1; D not resolved. V was trimmed by 3 bases and J by 1 base, leaving 6 bases between them. CDR1 is PRHDT and CDR2 is FYEKMQ in the germline V gene (reference sequence). CDR3 length: 13 amino acids. This CDR3 reads CASSLGANTEAFF. Written as DNA, the CDR3 is TGTGCCAGCAGCTTGGGCGCGAACACTGAAGCTTTCTTT.

The V and J genes are TRBV7-2 and TRBJ2-7, with a possible D match to TRBD2 (6 bases). V was pared by 3 bases and J by 4 bases, with 13 bases between. The CDR3 runs 14 residues. The germline V gene encodes CDR1 SGHTA and CDR2 FQGNSA. The CDR3 sequence: CASSFGGKSYEQYF. The CDR3 DNA reads TGTGCCAGCAGCTTCGGCGGGAAATCGTACGAGCAGTACTTC.